This TCR beta chain appears in the sequencing data of a study of regulatory T cells in long-lasting Graves disease. Assembly of TCR beta libraries relied on iRepertoire HTBI primers together with Arm-PCR of CDR3 regions. TCRdb passed the multiplex PCR reads through MiXCR, listing each CDR3 protein once. The repertoire has about 530,000 distinct CDR3 sequences, about 16% of them found once; the top ten carry 25%. This clonotype was counted between two and nine times. The CDR3 extends over 15 amino acids. V shed 4 bases and J shed 0 bases, with 10 bases lying between them. Germline values: CDR1 LNHNV, CDR2 YYDKDF (reference sequence). Time point specified: newly diagnosed GD, antithyroid drugs for less than 3 months. PBMC-derived RNA was used for the TCR library. These data also featured in a second study, about T cells in Graves' hyperthyroidism and ophthalmopathy.

This clonotype originated in a middle-aged woman with Graves disease. The chain couples TRBV15 to TRBJ1-5; D unresolved. The sequencing used peripheral blood mononuclear cells (PBMCs), collected at new diagnosis, from a patient treated with antithyroid drugs. The CDR3 DNA is TGTGCCACCAGCAAGGCCCACGATAGCAATCAGCCCCAGCATTTT. The encoded protein is CATSKAHDSNQPQHF.